The 32 T cell receptor beta chains reported below all come from one sample, sequenced in a study of blood T cell repertoires in COVID-19. Sequenced by immunoSEQ multiplex PCR; TCRdb stores in-frame clones only, minus some. The table records approximately 500,000 clones, around nine tenths of them present only once. Sequencing was performed on peripheral blood. These receptors originate from a woman aged 45-59 years with COVID-19, enrolled during active disease.

This chain joins TRBV29-1 and TRBJ2-3; no reliable D call. There are 12 residues in the CDR3. Trimming left V 6 bases short and J 0 bases short, with 7 bases between. Germline CDR1 SQVTM, CDR2 ANQGSEA. CDR3 in DNA: TGCAGCGTCAGAGCGAGCACAGATACGCAGTATTTT. Its protein product is CSVRASTDTQYF.

J is TRBJ1-5 and V is TRBV6-5, with 8 bases lining up with TRBD1. CDR1 and CDR2 (germline): MNHEY, SVGAGI. The CDR3 spans 14 residues. Trimming cost V 5 bases and J 4 bases; bases outside gene matches: 4. CDR3: CASSTRTGNQPQHF. The CDR3 nucleotides are TGTGCCAGCAGTACCCGGACAGGGAATCAGCCCCAGCATTTT.

V is TRBV30 and J is TRBJ2-7; tentative D call: TRBD2 (6 bases). Germline V CDR1 and CDR2: GTSNPN, SVGIG (reference sequence). V was trimmed by 3 bases and J by 2 bases, leaving 17 bases between them. The CDR3 is 15 residues long. The CDR3 protein is CAWRGGRDVTYEQYF. The CDR3 region has the DNA TGTGCCTGGAGGGGGGGTAGAGACGTTACCTACGAGCAGTACTTC.

This chain connects TRBV5-1 to TRBJ1-2, with D unclear. The CDR3 extends over 13 amino acids. Germline V gives CDR1 SGHRS, CDR2 YFSETQ. V was trimmed by 7 bases and J by 2 bases, leaving 12 bases between them. CDR3 protein: CASRATENYGYTF. In nucleotides, the CDR3 is TGCGCCAGCCGAGCCACCGAAAACTATGGCTACACCTTC.

This chain connects TRBV10-3 to TRBJ1-1; 7 bases match TRBD1. Looked up from germline, CDR1 is ENHRY and CDR2 is SYGVKD. There are 17 residues in the CDR3. The trim removed 2 bases at V and 6 bases at J, leaving 15 bases unmatched. The CDR3 sequence is CAISEIARGRGRPEAFF. Written as DNA, the CDR3 is TGTGCCATCAGTGAGATCGCCAGGGGGAGAGGAAGGCCTGAAGCTTTCTTT.

The chain has TRBV6-1 and TRBJ1-4; the D gene is possibly TRBD1 (5 bases). Trimming left V 3 bases short and J 4 bases short, with 12 bases between. CDR1 and CDR2 from the germline V gene are MNHNS and SASEGT. This CDR3 has 15 amino acids. The CDR3 nucleotides are TGTGCCAGCAGTGACCCAGGGAATGGTAATGAAAAACTGTTTTTT. Translation: CASSDPGNGNEKLFF.

This clone has just one count. The chain uses TRBV6-1 and TRBJ1-2; no clear D gene. This CDR3 contains 11 residues. Germline V gene sequence: CDR1 MNHNS, CDR2 SASEGT. Trimming shortened V by 2 bases and J by 7 bases, and 5 bases separated the two germline ends. The CDR3 region has the DNA TGTGCCAGCAGTGAAATAATTGGCTACACCTTC. Amino acid sequence: CASSEIIGYTF.

This chain links TRBV18 with TRBJ2-3, with D tentatively TRBD1 (6 bases). Trimming removed 3 bases at V and 6 bases at J, with 16 bases between. The CDR3 has 15 amino acids. In germline, CDR1 is KGHSH, CDR2 LQKENI. The DNA of the CDR3 is TGTGCCAGCTCACCTGCACGGTCAGGGGAGGATACGCAGTATTTT. Amino acids: CASSPARSGEDTQYF. Using reference TRBV18 and TRBJ2-3 for the parts outside the CDR3, the full variable domain is NAGVMQNPRHLVRRRGQEARLRCSPMKGHSHVYWYRQLPEEGLKFMVYLQKENIIDESGMPKERFSAEFPKEGPSILRIQQVVRGDSAAYFCASSPARSGEDTQYFGPGTRLTVL.

The gene calls are TRBV10-1 and TRBJ2-3; D is unresolved. Trimming removed 7 bases from V and 1 base from J, with 9 bases in between. From germline, CDR1 is WNHNN and CDR2 SYGVQD (reference sequence). The CDR3 covers 13 residues. The CDR3, as DNA: TGCGCCAGCAATTTTCAGGGCACAGATACGCAGTATTTT. Translation: CASNFQGTDTQYF.

The gene calls are TRBV7-2 and TRBJ2-3; D is unresolved. Trimming cost V 1 base and J 0 bases, with 8 bases left between them. This CDR3 spans 15 amino acids. The germline CDR1 and CDR2 sequences are SGHTA and FQGNSA. The CDR3 bases are TGTGCCAGCAGCTTAGATTCATCCAGCACAGATACGCAGTATTTT. Translation: CASSLDSSSTDTQYF. The variable domain in full, completed from reference TRBV7-2 and TRBJ2-3, reads GAGVSQSPSNKVTEKGKDVELRCDPISGHTALYWYRQSLGQGLEFLIYFQGNSAPDKSGLPSDRFSAERTGGSVSTLTIQRTQQEDSAVYLCASSLDSSSTDTQYFGPGTRLTVL.

The chain joins TRBV12-3 or TRBV12-4 to TRBJ2-1; D is perhaps TRBD1 (5 bases). V was clipped by 5 bases and J by 13 bases, with 15 bases between them. The CDR3 covers 12 residues. For the CDR3, the DNA is TGTGCCAGCAGTCCAAACGCCAGGGTCCAGTTCTTC. It specifies CASSPNARVQFF.

The chain joins TRBV29-1 to TRBJ1-1, with D maybe TRBD1 (5 bases). V lost 0 bases, J lost 1 base, and 9 bases lay in between. Germline V gene data show CDR1 as SQVTM and CDR2 as ANQGSEA. The CDR3 runs 14 residues. The CDR3 loop is CSVEDQGQNTEAFF. CDR3 coding DNA: TGCAGCGTTGAAGATCAGGGCCAGAACACTGAAGCTTTCTTT.

V is TRBV2 and J is TRBJ2-2, with D maybe TRBD1 (5 bases). From germline, CDR1 is SNHLY and CDR2 FYNNEI. V lost 10 bases to trimming and J lost 6 bases, with 15 bases between them. The CDR3 runs to 13 residues. This chain's CDR3 is CAIERGLAGELFF. The CDR3 DNA reads TGTGCCATTGAAAGGGGCTTAGCCGGGGAGCTGTTTTTT.

The chain links TRBV27 to TRBJ2-7; D might be TRBD1 (6 bases). Germline assignment: CDR1 MNHEY and CDR2 SMNVEV (reference sequence). There are 14 residues in the CDR3. Trimming took off 5 bases at V and 1 base at J, with 12 bases between the two ends. As DNA, the CDR3 is TGTGCCAGCAGTAATGACAGGTTATCCTACGAGCAGTACTTC. The encoded protein is CASSNDRLSYEQYF.

The chain has TRBV6-5 and TRBJ1-5; D is perhaps TRBD1 (6 bases). V lost 5 bases to trimming and J lost 3 bases, with 14 bases between them. The CDR3 covers 15 residues. CDR1 is MNHEY and CDR2 is SVGAGI in the germline V gene. CDR3: CASSMTGGYNQPQHF. In DNA, the CDR3 is TGTGCCAGCAGTATGACAGGTGGATACAATCAGCCCCAGCATTTT.

The chain combines TRBV6-5 with TRBJ2-4; 9 bases map to TRBD2. With V trimmed by 6 bases and J by 15 bases, 12 bases remained unmatched. Germline CDR1 MNHEY, CDR2 SVGAGI. The CDR3 contains 13 residues. The CDR3 spells CASRGLALNPWYF. The CDR3 DNA is TGTGCCAGCAGAGGACTAGCGCTAAACCCGTGGTACTTC.

CDR3: CASNPGQGYGYTF. Written as DNA, the CDR3 is TGTGCCAGCAACCCGGGACAGGGCTATGGCTACACCTTC. The chain is built from TRBV2 and TRBJ1-2; 9 bases are a match to TRBD1. CDR1 is SNHLY, CDR2 FYNNEI, per germline. The CDR3 is 13 amino acids. The V and J ends lost 7 bases and 4 bases, in that order; junction bases with no gene match: 4.

This sequence joins TRBV9 and TRBJ2-2; D is possibly TRBD2 (5 bases). CDR3 length: 21 amino acids. Germline CDR1 reads SGDLS; CDR2 reads YYNGEE. Trimming took 0 bases from V and 0 from J, leaving 24 bases between them. CDR3 residues: CASSVGLRGEWARANTGELFF. The CDR3 DNA follows: TGTGCCAGCAGCGTAGGTCTGCGCGGCGAGTGGGCGAGGGCGAACACCGGGGAGCTGTTTTTT.

Regarding this clone: One junction end does not reproduce the germline sequence, and a read error may be involved. The chain recombines TRBV24-1 with TRBJ1-5; D perhaps matches TRBD1 (6 bases). The length of the CDR3 is 14 residues. In germline, CDR1 is KGHDR, CDR2 SFDVKD. The CDR3: CATSDAGDYQPRHF. The CDR3, as DNA: TGTGCCACCAGTGACGCAGGGGACTATCAGCCCCGGCATTTT.

This chain connects TRBV5-6 to TRBJ2-5; D ambiguous. Germline-derived CDR1 and CDR2 are SGHDT and YYEEEE. The CDR3 runs 13 residues. V was clipped by 1 base and J by 2 bases, with 6 bases between them. CDR3 in DNA: TGTGCCAGCAGCTTGACAGCTCAAGAGACCCAGTACTTC. It is translated as CASSLTAQETQYF.

This clone was counted once. The rearrangement uses TRBV5-6 and TRBJ2-7; 7 nucleotides agree with TRBD2. V lost 0 bases to trimming and J lost 7 bases; unmatched junction nucleotides: 7. The CDR3 consists of 14 residues. Germline-derived CDR1 and CDR2 are SGHDT and YYEEEE. The CDR3 spells CASSLVPTAGEQYF. CDR3 DNA: TGTGCCAGCAGCTTGGTGCCGACAGCGGGGGAGCAGTACTTC.

The chain couples TRBV2 to TRBJ2-7; 8 nucleotides agree with TRBD1. CDR3 length: 16 amino acids. CDR1 SNHLY and CDR2 FYNNEI come from the germline V gene. Trimming took 6 bases from V and 5 from J; bases not matched to a gene: 15. CDR3 loop: CASRGRQGKLSDEQYF. CDR3 coding DNA: TGTGCCAGCAGGGGAAGACAGGGGAAATTGAGTGACGAGCAGTACTTC.

This chain joins TRBV7-9 and TRBJ1-2; tentative D call: TRBD1 (5 bases). Trimming took 2 bases from V and 7 from J, leaving 23 bases between them. This CDR3 spans 17 amino acids. Per germline, CDR1 SEHNR and CDR2 FQNEAQ (reference sequence). As DNA, the CDR3 is TGTGCCAGCAGCTTAACCCCCCTAACCGGGACTCGGGCTGGCTACACCTTC. Translation gives CASSLTPLTGTRAGYTF.

The chain employs TRBV24-1 and TRBJ2-1, with TRBD2 matching 7 bases. The V segment lost 5 bases and the J segment 3 bases; nucleotides outside the gene matches: 6. This CDR3 is 15 amino acids long. Germline-derived CDR1 and CDR2 are KGHDR and SFDVKD. Here the CDR3 reads CATSGEGQFYNEQFF. As DNA, the CDR3 is TGTGCCACCAGTGGGGAGGGGCAGTTCTACAATGAGCAGTTCTTC.

The chain carries TRBV12-5 and TRBJ1-4; weak D call: TRBD1 (5 bases). In germline, CDR1 is LGHNT, CDR2 FRNRAP. The V end lost 6 bases, the J end lost 0 bases, and 14 bases lay between the germline ends. This CDR3 comprises 16 residues. This chain's CDR3 is CASGYRGDATNEKLFF. In DNA, the CDR3 is TGTGCTAGTGGCTACCGCGGGGACGCAACTAATGAAAAACTGTTTTTT.

The V gene is TRBV7-8, the J gene TRBJ1-2; D call uncertain. Germline V gene data show CDR1 as SGHVS and CDR2 as FQNEAQ. V dropped 2 bases and J dropped 6 bases, with 13 bases sitting between them. The CDR3 sequence is 14 residues long. CDR3 sequence: CASSLRLDSNGYTF. The CDR3 DNA is TGTGCCAGCAGCTTACGCCTGGACTCAAATGGCTACACCTTC. Full variable domain (remainder filled in from reference TRBV7-8 and TRBJ1-2): GAGVSQSPRYKVAKRGQDVALRCDPISGHVSLFWYQQALGQGPEFLTYFQNEAQLDKSGLPSDRFFAERPEGSVSTLKIQRTQQEDSAVYLCASSLRLDSNGYTFGSGTRLTVV.

The chain is built from TRBV5-6 and TRBJ2-7, with a weak D call TRBD2 (5 bases). The V and J ends lost 4 bases and 3 bases respectively, with 11 bases between them. The CDR3 sequence is 13 residues long. The V gene's germline CDR1 is SGHDT and CDR2 YYEEEE. The CDR3 DNA is TGTGCCAGCAGCCCGGGATTGAACTACGAGCAGTACTTC. It encodes CASSPGLNYEQYF.

The count of this clone is one. J is TRBJ1-2 and V is TRBV7-9, with 8 bases aligning to TRBD1. The junction had 3 bases not matched to a gene; V was cut back by 2 bases and J by 7 bases. The CDR3 loop spans 13 amino acids. Germline V lookup: CDR1 SEHNR, CDR2 FQNEAQ (reference sequence). CDR3 residues: CASSLIQGGGYTF. The CDR3 region has the DNA TGTGCCAGCAGCTTAATACAGGGGGGTGGCTACACCTTC.

The rearrangement links TRBV5-6 to TRBJ2-3, with D possibly TRBD2 on 6 matching bases. Trimming left V 3 bases short and J 3 bases short, with 20 bases between. Germline values: CDR1 SGHDT, CDR2 YYEEEE. The CDR3 is made up of 17 amino acids. This chain's CDR3 is CASSSATRTGETDTQYF. CDR3 bases: TGTGCCAGCAGCTCTGCTACTAGAACGGGGGAGACAGATACGCAGTATTTT.

This rearrangement joins TRBV11-2 to TRBJ2-5; 8 nucleotides match TRBD1. V gave up 1 base and J gave up 1 base; unmatched junction bases: 5. The CDR3 has 16 residues. CDR1 and CDR2 from the germline V gene are SGHAT and FQNNGV. CDR3 in amino acids: CASSLGQGALQETQYF. Written as DNA, the CDR3 is TGTGCCAGCAGCTTAGGGCAGGGGGCTCTCCAAGAGACCCAGTACTTC.

This clone has more than one count but fewer than ten. The chain couples TRBV9 to TRBJ2-6; D call uncertain. CDR1 is SGDLS, CDR2 YYNGEE, per germline. V was clipped by 0 bases and J by 0 bases, with 4 bases between them. The CDR3 totals 15 residues. The CDR3 region has the DNA TGTGCCAGCAGCGTAGGGAGCTCTGGGGCCAACGTCCTGACTTTC. Encoded protein: CASSVGSSGANVLTF.

This chain connects TRBV5-1 to TRBJ1-6, with TRBD1 matching 11 bases. CDR1 is SGHRS, CDR2 YFSETQ, per germline. CDR3 size: 17 residues. Trimming removed 0 bases from V and 9 bases from J; junction bases left unmatched: 8. The CDR3 is CASSLAGGDRGGSPLHF. DNA for the CDR3: TGCGCCAGCAGCTTGGCCGGTGGGGACAGGGGGGGTTCACCCCTCCACTTT.